A selection of T cell receptor beta chains follows, all from one sample in a study of CD8 T cells in ankylosing spondylitis. In TCRdb, the 5' RACE reads were re-called with MiXCR into one record per CDR3 protein. The sample contains some 700,000 distinct CDR3 sequences, around 19% of which appear only once. Sequences were obtained from blood, either unsorted or a sorted T cell fraction (not recorded which). The receptors derive from a male donor with ankylosing spondylitis. CDR3s include the opening cysteine and the closing phenylalanine or tryptophan. The D gene is left open where the match is weak. The size field is filled for only some rows; it gives once, few, many or a size class.

clone_size	j_call	d_call	v_call	cdr3_aa	cdr3_nt
few	TRBJ2-1	NA	TRBV4-2	CASSQEGVGGNEQFF	TGTGCCAGCAGCCAAGAAGGGGTCGGGGGCAATGAGCAGTTCTTC
few	TRBJ2-7	TRBD2	TRBV7-9	CASSRLAGGSSYEQYF	TGTGCCAGCAGCCGACTAGCGGGAGGATCCTCCTACGAGCAGTACTTC
NA	TRBJ2-7	NA	TRBV5-8	CASSLLSGGGSIGEQYF	TGTGCCAGCAGCTTGTTGTCTGGGGGCGGTTCGATCGGCGAGCAGTACTTC
NA	TRBJ1-2	NA	TRBV11-3	CASSLREKGYGYTF	TGTGCCAGCAGCTTGAGGGAAAAGGGCTATGGCTACACCTTC
few	TRBJ2-7	TRBD1	TRBV29-1	CSVRGQGATDYEQYF	TGCAGCGTCCGCGGACAGGGGGCGACGGACTACGAGCAGTACTTC
NA	TRBJ2-5	NA	TRBV28	CASSLKVAAQETQYF	TGTGCCAGCAGTTTAAAAGTAGCGGCCCAAGAGACCCAGTACTTC
few	TRBJ1-1	NA	TRBV6-5	CASSYVDSGTEAFF	TGTGCCAGCAGTTACGTCGACTCCGGCACTGAAGCTTTCTTT
few	TRBJ1-2	TRBD1	TRBV3-1	CASTQKGQQRGGYTF	TGTGCCAGCACCCAAAAGGGACAGCAGAGGGGAGGCTACACCTTC
NA	TRBJ2-4	NA	TRBV6-1	CASRKSVLAKNIQYF	TGTGCCAGCAGAAAATCGGTTTTAGCCAAAAACATTCAGTACTTC
NA	TRBJ1-2	NA	TRBV29-1	CSVEFVERETFNYGYTF	TGCAGCGTTGAGTTCGTCGAGAGAGAAACCTTTAACTATGGCTACACCTTC
few	TRBJ1-1	NA	TRBV30	CAWSTMNTEAFF	TGTGCCTGGAGTACTATGAACACTGAAGCTTTCTTT
NA	TRBJ1-2	TRBD1	TRBV6-2/TRBV6-3	CASSYWTGSGYTF	TGTGCCAGCAGTTACTGGACAGGGTCTGGCTACACCTTC
NA	TRBJ2-5	TRBD1	TRBV28	CASSLGGQGPETQYF	TGTGCCAGCAGTTTAGGAGGACAGGGGCCAGAGACCCAGTACTTC
NA	TRBJ2-3	TRBD1	TRBV6-1	CASRRGRGRADTQYF	TGTGCCAGCAGACGAGGCAGGGGGCGCGCAGATACGCAGTATTTT
NA	TRBJ2-2	NA	TRBV2	CASSDRGAWDTGELFF	TGTGCCAGCAGTGATAGGGGGGCGTGGGACACCGGGGAGCTGTTTTTT
many	TRBJ2-7	NA	TRBV7-6	CASSPGLNSYEQYF	TGTGCCAGCAGCCCCGGACTAAACTCCTACGAGCAGTACTTC
NA	TRBJ2-7	TRBD1	TRBV12-3/TRBV12-4	CASSFSGQSWRQYF	TGTGCCAGCAGTTTTTCGGGACAGAGCTGGAGGCAGTACTTC
NA	TRBJ1-5	NA	TRBV27	CASSLKIRQPQHF	TGTGCCAGCAGTCTCAAAATAAGGCAGCCCCAGCATTTT
NA	TRBJ2-1	TRBD2	TRBV3-1	CASSPKGLAGVYNEQFF	TGTGCCTCCAGCCCTAAGGGACTAGCGGGAGTATACAATGAGCAGTTCTTC
NA	TRBJ1-5	NA	TRBV28	CASSLRGLINQPQHF	TGTGCCAGCAGTTTACGGGGGCTGATCAATCAGCCCCAGCATTTT